What follows describes a single TCR beta chain. The V gene end was trimmed by 5 bases and the J gene end by 3 bases; junction bases not matched to a gene: 8. The V gene's germline CDR1 is MNHEY and CDR2 SVGAGI. The CDR3 runs 15 residues. This record comes from a study of blood T cell repertoires in COVID-19. At the level of the study: Both acute and convalescent COVID-19 samples were obtained from the United States, Italy and Spain. Sources were T cells, B-cell-depleted T cells, or PBMCs; the material itself was cDNA or gDNA.

Original data processing: Reference gene primer amplification gave estimated nucleated cell counts. TCRdb keeps only in-frame clones here, not all; method: immunoSEQ multiplex PCR. V and J calls and clone size are copied from that table; D and trimming were computed from the DNA. The table includes over 130,000 clones, about 80% detected once. What was sequenced was peripheral blood. J is TRBJ2-7 and V is TRBV6-5; 9 bases are a match to TRBD1. The sequence was obtained from a human donor in a cohort sampled during active COVID-19. CDR3 residues: CASSLLDRGGYEQYF. The CDR3 coding sequence is TGTGCCAGCAGTCTCCTAGACAGGGGGGGCTACGAGCAGTACTTC.